The 14 T cell receptor beta chains given below trace back to one sample, sequenced in a study of shared clonotypes between healthy human individuals. Here immunoSEQ multiplex PCR was the method, and the copy in TCRdb shows in-frame clones only, minus some. This sample has around 240,000 clones; just over 65% occur once, and the top ten carry 8.5% to 14%. The specimen sequenced was memory CD4+ T cells sorted from blood. Documented subset: CD45RA-negative fraction. The receptor source for this set is a man aged 30 to 45 in good health.

This chain links TRBV29-1 with TRBJ1-5; the D gene is possibly TRBD1 (6 bases). CDR1 and CDR2 (germline): SQVTM, ANQGSEA. V lost 6 bases, J lost 1 base, and 13 bases lay in between. The CDR3 runs 14 residues. CDR3 in amino acids: CSVRSGGSNQPQHF. Written as DNA, the CDR3 is TGCAGCGTCCGGTCGGGGGGCAGCAATCAGCCCCAGCATTTT. Supplemented by reference TRBV29-1 and TRBJ1-5, the full variable domain reads SAVISQKPSRDICQRGTSLTIQCQVDSQVTMMFWYRQQPGQSLTLIATANQGSEATYESGFVIDKFPISRPNLTFSTLTVSNMSPEDSSIYLCSVRSGGSNQPQHFGDGTRLSIL.

This chain connects TRBV18 to TRBJ2-7; 7 bases agree with TRBD1. Trimming took 0 bases from V and 10 from J; bases not matched to a gene: 9. The CDR3 sequence is 14 residues long. Germline CDR1 KGHSH, CDR2 LQKENI. The CDR3 DNA reads TGTGCCAGCTCACCACCGGGGTCCCACAGGGGACAGTACTTC. Translated, it gives CASSPPGSHRGQYF.

The chain is built from TRBV6-4 and TRBJ2-1; 7 bases fit TRBD1. Unmatched junction bases numbered 5, after V lost 5 bases and J lost 7 bases. The CDR3 extends over 13 amino acids. Germline loops: CDR1 MRHNA, CDR2 SNTAGT. The CDR3 here is CASSLSQGNEQFF. CDR3 in DNA: TGTGCCAGCAGTCTATCACAGGGGAATGAGCAGTTCTTC.

This clone was observed many times. V and J are TRBV7-9 and TRBJ2-7; D is ambiguous. With 4 bases removed from V and 1 base from J, the gap between germline ends came to 11 bases. The CDR3 has 14 residues. The germline V gene has CDR1 SEHNR and CDR2 FQNEAQ (reference sequence). DNA of the CDR3: TGTGCCAGCAGCTCCCTGAGACTGTCCTACGAGCAGTACTTC. Translating gives CASSSLRLSYEQYF.

Many counts were recorded for this clone. The genes are TRBV18 and TRBJ2-3; D is uncertain. The CDR3 runs 13 residues. Trimming pared 3 bases from V and 6 bases from J, leaving 10 bases between. Looked up from germline, CDR1 is KGHSH and CDR2 is LQKENI. The CDR3 nucleotides are TGTGCCAGCTCACCGCACGTTGCGGATACGCAGTATTTT. Encoded protein: CASSPHVADTQYF.

V gene TRBV29-1 combines with J gene TRBJ1-2; D remains unclear. The V and J ends lost 7 bases and 3 bases respectively, with 12 bases between them. The CDR3 is 12 amino acids. Germline loops: CDR1 SQVTM, CDR2 ANQGSEA. CDR3 coding DNA: TGCAGCGCCCTTGACACTGACTATGGCTACACCTTC. Residues: CSALDTDYGYTF. Full variable domain (remainder filled in from reference TRBV29-1 and TRBJ1-2): SAVISQKPSRDICQRGTSLTIQCQVDSQVTMMFWYRQQPGQSLTLIATANQGSEATYESGFVIDKFPISRPNLTFSTLTVSNMSPEDSSIYLCSALDTDYGYTFGSGTRLTVV.

The chain uses TRBV5-1 and TRBJ2-1; D possibly corresponds to TRBD2 (6 bases). In germline, CDR1 is SGHRS, CDR2 YFSETQ. V lost 5 bases, J lost 7 bases, and 19 bases lay in between. The CDR3 is made up of 15 amino acids. The CDR3 region has the DNA TGCGCCAGCAGAAGGAGGTGGCGGGAACAAAATGAGCAGTTCTTC. It specifies CASRRRWREQNEQFF.

This chain links TRBV2 with TRBJ2-3, with D uncertain. V was clipped by 1 base and J by 1 base, with 0 bases between them. The CDR3 totals 12 residues. Germline V gene data show CDR1 as SNHLY and CDR2 as FYNNEI. DNA of the CDR3: TGTGCCAGCAGTGAAGGCACAGATACGCAGTATTTT. Protein product: CASSEGTDTQYF.

This clone was picked up a small number of times. The V call is TRBV2, the J call TRBJ2-7, with D possibly being TRBD1 or TRBD2 (5 bases each). CDR3 size: 15 residues. CDR1 is SNHLY and CDR2 is FYNNEI in the germline V gene. The V gene lost 4 bases and the J gene lost 3 bases, with 16 bases spanning the gap. In nucleotides, the CDR3 is TGTGCCAGCAGTGCGGGGCACAGAACGATCTACGAGCAGTACTTC. Translating it yields CASSAGHRTIYEQYF.

For this clone: The identical CDR3 is also encoded by other nucleotide sequences in the sample. The J gene is TRBJ2-3, the V gene TRBV28; 12 bases fit TRBD2. CDR1 is MDHEN and CDR2 is SYDVKM in the germline V gene. The CDR3 contains 16 residues. J gave up 0 bases and V 3 bases, and 1 base lay outside the gene matches. In DNA form, the CDR3 reads TGTGCCAGCAGTTTGGGGACTAGCGGGAGCACAGATACGCAGTATTTT. Translated, it gives CASSLGTSGSTDTQYF.

The chain combines TRBV7-9 with TRBJ2-7; D perhaps matches TRBD2 (6 bases). The CDR3 contains 11 residues. The V end was cut by 3 bases, the J end by 8 bases, with 8 bases between. CDR1 and CDR2 (germline): SEHNR, FQNEAQ (reference sequence). Written as DNA, the CDR3 is TGTGCCAGCAGCTTGGGGGGAAAGCAGTACTTC. It specifies CASSLGGKQYF.

This clone was detected only a few times. The chain employs TRBV5-1 and TRBJ2-7; D is unclear. Germline CDR1 and CDR2: SGHRS and YFSETQ. Trimming cost V 1 base and J 0 bases, with 5 bases left between them. This CDR3 has 13 residues. The CDR3 DNA sequence: TGCGCCAGCAGCTTGCTGAGCTCCTACGAGCAGTACTTC. It specifies CASSLLSSYEQYF.

This clone showed up many times. The rearrangement links TRBV18 to TRBJ2-7, with no clear D. Germline CDR1 reads KGHSH; CDR2 reads LQKENI. Trimming shortened V by 6 bases and J by 3 bases, and 6 bases separated the two germline ends. The CDR3 runs to 11 residues. In nucleotides, the CDR3 is TGTGCCAGCTCTCTGCACTACGAGCAGTACTTC. Its translation is CASSLHYEQYF.

The rearrangement links TRBV9 to TRBJ2-1; TRBD2 aligns across 9 bases. CDR1 SGDLS and CDR2 YYNGEE come from the germline V gene. Trimming removed 2 bases from V and 4 bases from J; junction bases left unmatched: 4. The CDR3 is 15 residues long. The CDR3 nucleotides read TGTGCCAGCAGCGTTAGCGGGAGTTCTTACAATGAGCAGTTCTTC. As protein: CASSVSGSSYNEQFF.